This record looks at one TCR beta chain sequence and its context. Its cognate antigen is unknown. The source of the sample is a study of graft-versus-host responses after intestinal transplantation. Points from the study as a whole: Graft-versus-host to host-versus-graft clonal ratios in allografts were high in patients with graft-donor T cell macrochimerism.

Generated by immunoSEQ multiplex PCR, the TCRdb table keeps only in-frame clones and is missing some. The sample lists 15,000 to 20,000 clones, about 80% occurring once. Graft material was processed, releasing intraepithelial and lamina propria lymphocytes. This sample comprised ileum tissue, obtained 17 days after transplant. This receptor was identified in a human patient who received an intestinal transplant, so some T cells may come from the graft donor.

CDR3 sequence: CASSLGGSSNEQFF. For the CDR3, the DNA is TGTGCCAGCAGTTTGGGGGGGTCTAGCAATGAGCAGTTCTTC. J is TRBJ2-1 and V is TRBV28; 7 positions match TRBD2. Germline V CDR1 and CDR2: MDHEN, SYDVKM. CDR3 size: 14 residues. V lost 3 bases and J lost 6; bases outside the gene matches: 5.